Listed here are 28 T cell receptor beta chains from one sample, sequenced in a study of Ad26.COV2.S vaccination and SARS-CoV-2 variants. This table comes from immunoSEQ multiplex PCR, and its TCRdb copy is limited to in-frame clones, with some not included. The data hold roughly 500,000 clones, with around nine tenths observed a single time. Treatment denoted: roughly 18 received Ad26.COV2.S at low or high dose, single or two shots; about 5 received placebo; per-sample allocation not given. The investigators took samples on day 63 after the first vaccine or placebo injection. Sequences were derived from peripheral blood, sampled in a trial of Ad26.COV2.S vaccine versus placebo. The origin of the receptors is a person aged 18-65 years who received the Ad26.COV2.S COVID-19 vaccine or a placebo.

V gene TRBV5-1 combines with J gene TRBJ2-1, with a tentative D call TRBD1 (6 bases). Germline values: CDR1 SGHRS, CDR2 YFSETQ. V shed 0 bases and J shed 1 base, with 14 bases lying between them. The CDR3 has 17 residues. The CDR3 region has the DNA TGCGCCAGCAGCTTGGGTGTGCGAGGGGGATCCTACAATGAGCAGTTCTTC. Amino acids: CASSLGVRGGSYNEQFF.

CDR3 in DNA: TGTGCCAGCAGCCCCCCGGGACCCGGGAGATTTAGGGATACGCAGTATTTT. This gives the protein CASSPPGPGRFRDTQYF. The rearrangement joins TRBV28 to TRBJ2-3, with D tentatively TRBD2 (6 bases). With 6 bases removed from V and 6 bases from J, the gap between germline ends came to 25 bases. Germline lookup yields CDR1 MDHEN and CDR2 SYDVKM. The CDR3 loop spans 17 amino acids.

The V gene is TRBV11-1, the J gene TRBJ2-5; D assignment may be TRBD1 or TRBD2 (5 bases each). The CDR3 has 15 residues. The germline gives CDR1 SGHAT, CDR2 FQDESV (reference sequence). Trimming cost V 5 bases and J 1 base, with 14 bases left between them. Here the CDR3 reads CASSPGRGGQETQYF. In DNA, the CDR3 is TGTGCCAGCAGCCCAGGACGTGGGGGCCAAGAGACCCAGTACTTC.

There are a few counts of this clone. This CDR3 is CASSKSGRLSYEQYF. The CDR3 DNA follows: TGTGCCAGCAGCAAGAGCGGGAGGCTATCCTACGAGCAGTACTTC. This rearrangement joins TRBV21-1 to TRBJ2-7; the table's D call, TRBD2, has no DNA check behind it. TRBV21-1 is flagged as a pseudogene. The CDR3 sequence is 15 residues long.

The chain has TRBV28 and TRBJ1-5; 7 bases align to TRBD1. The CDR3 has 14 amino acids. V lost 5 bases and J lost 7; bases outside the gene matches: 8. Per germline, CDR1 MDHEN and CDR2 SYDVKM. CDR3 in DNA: TGTGCCAGCAGTCTCACAGGGGCTCACCAGCCCCAGCATTTT. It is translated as CASSLTGAHQPQHF.

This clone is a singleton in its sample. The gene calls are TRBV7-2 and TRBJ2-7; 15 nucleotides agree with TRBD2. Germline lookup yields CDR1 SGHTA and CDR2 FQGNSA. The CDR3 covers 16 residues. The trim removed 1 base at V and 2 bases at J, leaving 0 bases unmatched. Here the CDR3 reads CASSLGTSGRAYEQYF. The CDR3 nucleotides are TGTGCCAGCAGCTTAGGGACTAGCGGGAGGGCCTACGAGCAGTACTTC.

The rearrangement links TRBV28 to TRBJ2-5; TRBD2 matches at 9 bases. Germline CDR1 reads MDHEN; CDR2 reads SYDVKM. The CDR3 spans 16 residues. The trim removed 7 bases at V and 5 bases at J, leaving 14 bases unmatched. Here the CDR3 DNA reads TGTGCCAGCACCCTGGGAGGGGGACTAGCTAGGGAGACCCAGTACTTC. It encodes CASTLGGGLARETQYF.

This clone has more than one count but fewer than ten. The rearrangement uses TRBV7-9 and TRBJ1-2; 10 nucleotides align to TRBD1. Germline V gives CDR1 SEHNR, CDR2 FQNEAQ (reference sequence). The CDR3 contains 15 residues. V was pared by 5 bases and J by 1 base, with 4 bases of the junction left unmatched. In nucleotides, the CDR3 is TGTGCCAGCAGCCCGACAGGGGGCAGTAACTATGGCTACACCTTC. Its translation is CASSPTGGSNYGYTF. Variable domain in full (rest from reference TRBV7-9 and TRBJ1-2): DTGVSQNPRHKITKRGQNVTFRCDPISEHNRLYWYRQTLGQGPEFLTYFQNEAQLEKSRLLSDRFSAERPKGSFSTLEIQRTEQGDSAMYLCASSPTGGSNYGYTFGSGTRLTVV.

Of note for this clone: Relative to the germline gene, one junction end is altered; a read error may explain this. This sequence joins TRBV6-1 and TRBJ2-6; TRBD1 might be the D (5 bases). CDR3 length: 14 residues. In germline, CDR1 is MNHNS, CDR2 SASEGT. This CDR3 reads CASSEQAGANVLTF. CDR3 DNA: TGTGCCAGCAGTGAACAGGCTGGGGCCAACGTCTTGACTTTC.

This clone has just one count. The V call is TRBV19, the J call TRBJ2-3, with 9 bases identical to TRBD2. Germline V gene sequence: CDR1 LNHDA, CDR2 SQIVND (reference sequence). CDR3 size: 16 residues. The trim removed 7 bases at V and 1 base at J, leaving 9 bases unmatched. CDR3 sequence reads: CASMRRGGLGTDTQYF. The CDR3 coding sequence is TGTGCCAGTATGCGGCGGGGGGGGCTTGGCACAGATACGCAGTATTTT. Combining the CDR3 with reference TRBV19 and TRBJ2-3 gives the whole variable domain DGGITQSPKYLFRKEGQNVTLSCEQNLNHDAMYWYRQDPGQGLRLIYYSQIVNDFQKGDIAEGYSVSREKKESFPLTVTSAQKNPTAFYLCASMRRGGLGTDTQYFGPGTRLTVL.

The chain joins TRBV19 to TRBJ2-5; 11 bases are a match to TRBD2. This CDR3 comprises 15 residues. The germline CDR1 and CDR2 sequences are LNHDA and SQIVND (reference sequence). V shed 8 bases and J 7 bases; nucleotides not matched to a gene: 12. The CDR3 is CASAGTSGTWGTQYF. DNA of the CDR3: TGTGCCAGTGCCGGGACTAGCGGTACTTGGGGGACCCAGTACTTC.

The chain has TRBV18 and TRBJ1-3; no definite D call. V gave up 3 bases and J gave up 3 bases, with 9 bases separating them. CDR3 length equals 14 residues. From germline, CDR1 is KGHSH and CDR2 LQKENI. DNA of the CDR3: TGTGCCAGCTCACCCCCGCCGGTTGGAAACACCATATATTTT. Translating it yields CASSPPPVGNTIYF.

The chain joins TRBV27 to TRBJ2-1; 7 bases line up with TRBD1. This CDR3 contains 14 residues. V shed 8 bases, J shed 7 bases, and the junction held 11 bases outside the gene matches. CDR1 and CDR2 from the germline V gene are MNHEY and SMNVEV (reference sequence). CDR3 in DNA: TGTGCCAGCGCAGACAGGGAAAGGGGAAATGAGCAGTTCTTC. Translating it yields CASADRERGNEQFF.

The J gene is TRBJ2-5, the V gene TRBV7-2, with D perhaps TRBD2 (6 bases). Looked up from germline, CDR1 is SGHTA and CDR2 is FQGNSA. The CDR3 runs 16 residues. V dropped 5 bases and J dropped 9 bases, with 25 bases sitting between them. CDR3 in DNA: TGTGCCAGCAGCCCCCGACTTGGGAGGACCGGCGGGTCCCAGTACTTC. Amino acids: CASSPRLGRTGGSQYF. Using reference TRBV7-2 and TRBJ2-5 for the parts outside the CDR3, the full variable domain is GAGVSQSPSNKVTEKGKDVELRCDPISGHTALYWYRQSLGQGLEFLIYFQGNSAPDKSGLPSDRFSAERTGGSVSTLTIQRTQQEDSAVYLCASSPRLGRTGGSQYFGPGTRLLVL.

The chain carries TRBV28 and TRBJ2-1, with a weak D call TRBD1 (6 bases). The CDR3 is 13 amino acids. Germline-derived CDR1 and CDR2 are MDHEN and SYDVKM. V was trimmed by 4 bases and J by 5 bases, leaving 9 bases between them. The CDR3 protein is CASSWGPNNEQFF. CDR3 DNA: TGTGCCAGCAGTTGGGGGCCTAACAATGAGCAGTTCTTC.

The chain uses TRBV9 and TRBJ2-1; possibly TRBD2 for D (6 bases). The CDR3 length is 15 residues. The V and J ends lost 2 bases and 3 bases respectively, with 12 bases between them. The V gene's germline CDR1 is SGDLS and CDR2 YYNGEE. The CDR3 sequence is CASSVGGGNYNEQFF. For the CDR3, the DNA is TGTGCCAGCAGCGTGGGAGGCGGGAACTACAATGAGCAGTTCTTC.

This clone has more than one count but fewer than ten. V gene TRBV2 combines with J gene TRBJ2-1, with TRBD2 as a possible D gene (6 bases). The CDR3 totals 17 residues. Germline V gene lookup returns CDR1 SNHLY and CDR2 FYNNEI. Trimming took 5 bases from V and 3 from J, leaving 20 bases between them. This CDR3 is CASSWTKPTPVYNEQFF. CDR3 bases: TGTGCCAGCAGTTGGACTAAGCCAACCCCCGTCTACAATGAGCAGTTCTTC. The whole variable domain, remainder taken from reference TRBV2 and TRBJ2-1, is EPEVTQTPSHQVTQMGQEVILRCVPISNHLYFYWYRQILGQKVEFLVSFYNNEISEKSEIFDDQFSVERPDGSNFTLKIRSTKLEDSAMYFCASSWTKPTPVYNEQFFGPGTRLTVL.

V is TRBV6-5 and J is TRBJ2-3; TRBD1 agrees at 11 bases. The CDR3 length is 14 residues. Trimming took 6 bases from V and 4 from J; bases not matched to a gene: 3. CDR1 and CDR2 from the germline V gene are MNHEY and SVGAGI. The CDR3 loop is CASRDRGQSDTQYF. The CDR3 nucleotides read TGTGCCAGCAGGGACAGGGGGCAGTCAGATACGCAGTATTTT.

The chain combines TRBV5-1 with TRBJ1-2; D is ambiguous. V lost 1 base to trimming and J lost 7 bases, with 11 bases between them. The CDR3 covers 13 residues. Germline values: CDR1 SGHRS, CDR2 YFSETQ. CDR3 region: CASSLRQTGGYTF. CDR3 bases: TGCGCCAGCAGCTTGCGGCAGACGGGTGGCTACACCTTC.

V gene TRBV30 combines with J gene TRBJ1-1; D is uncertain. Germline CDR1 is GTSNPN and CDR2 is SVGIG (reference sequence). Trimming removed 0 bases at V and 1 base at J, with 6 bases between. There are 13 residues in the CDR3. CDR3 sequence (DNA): TGTGCCTGGAGTGTACGGGCGAACACTGAAGCTTTCTTT. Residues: CAWSVRANTEAFF.

DNA of the CDR3: TGTGCCAGCAGCTTAGGGTCGGGACTAGCGACGGAGACCCAGTACTTC. The encoded protein is CASSLGSGLATETQYF. The V and J genes are TRBV7-8 and TRBJ2-5; 10 positions agree with TRBD2. Looked up from germline, CDR1 is SGHVS and CDR2 is FQNEAQ. The length of the CDR3 is 16 residues. The junction had 7 bases not matched to a gene; V was cut back by 1 base and J by 5 bases.

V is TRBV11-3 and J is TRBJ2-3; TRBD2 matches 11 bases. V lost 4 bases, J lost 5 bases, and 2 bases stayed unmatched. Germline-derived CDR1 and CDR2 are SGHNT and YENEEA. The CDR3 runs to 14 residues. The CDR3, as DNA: TGTGCCAGCAGCTACACTAGCGGGAGAGATACGCAGTATTTT. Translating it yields CASSYTSGRDTQYF. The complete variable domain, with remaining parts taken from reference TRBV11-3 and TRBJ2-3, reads EAGVVQSPRYKIIEKKQPVAFWCNPISGHNTLYWYLQNLGQGPELLIRYENEEAVDDSQLPKDRFSAERLKGVDSTLKIQPAELGDSAVYLCASSYTSGRDTQYFGPGTRLTVL.

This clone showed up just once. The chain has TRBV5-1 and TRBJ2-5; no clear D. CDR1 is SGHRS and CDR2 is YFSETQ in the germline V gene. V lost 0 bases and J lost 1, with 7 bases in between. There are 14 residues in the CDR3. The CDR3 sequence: CASSLEGIQETQYF. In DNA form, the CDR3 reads TGCGCCAGCAGCTTGGAGGGAATCCAAGAGACCCAGTACTTC.

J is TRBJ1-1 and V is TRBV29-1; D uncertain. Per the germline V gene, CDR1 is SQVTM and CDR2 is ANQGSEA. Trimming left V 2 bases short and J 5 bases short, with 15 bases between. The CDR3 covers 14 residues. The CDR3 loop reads CSVEHAGGSTEAFF. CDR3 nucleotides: TGCAGCGTTGAACACGCGGGCGGCTCTACTGAAGCTTTCTTT.

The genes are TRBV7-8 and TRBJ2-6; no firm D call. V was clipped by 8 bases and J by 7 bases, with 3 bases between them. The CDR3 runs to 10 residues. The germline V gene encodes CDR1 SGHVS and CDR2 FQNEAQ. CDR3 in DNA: TGTGCCAGCGGAGCCAACGTCCTGACTTTC. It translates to CASGANVLTF.

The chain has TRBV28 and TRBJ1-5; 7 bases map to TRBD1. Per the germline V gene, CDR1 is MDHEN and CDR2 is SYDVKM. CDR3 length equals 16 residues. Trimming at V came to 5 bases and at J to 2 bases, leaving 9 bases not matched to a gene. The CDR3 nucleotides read TGTGCCAGCAGTCCCCTGACAGGGAGGGGCAATCAGCCCCAGCATTTT. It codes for CASSPLTGRGNQPQHF.

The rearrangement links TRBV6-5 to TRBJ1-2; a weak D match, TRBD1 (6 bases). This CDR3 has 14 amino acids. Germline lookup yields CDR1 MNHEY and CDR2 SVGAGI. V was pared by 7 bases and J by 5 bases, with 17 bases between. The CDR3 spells CASNRGAGAYGYTF. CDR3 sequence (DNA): TGTGCCAGCAATAGGGGCGCAGGGGCGTATGGCTACACCTTC.

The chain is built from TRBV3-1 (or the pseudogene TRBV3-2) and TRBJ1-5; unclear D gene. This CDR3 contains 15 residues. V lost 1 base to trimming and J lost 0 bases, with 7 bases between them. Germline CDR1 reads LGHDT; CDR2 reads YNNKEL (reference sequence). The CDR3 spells CASSQGVISNQPQHF. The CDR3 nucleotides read TGTGCCAGCAGCCAAGGGGTTATTAGCAATCAGCCCCAGCATTTT.